The clone carrying this T cell receptor beta chain was seen a few times. J was trimmed by 4 bases and V by 6 bases; bases with no gene match: 4. Germline V CDR1 and CDR2: MNHEY, SVGEGT. The CDR3 totals 13 residues. Full-length variable regions came from constant-region reverse primers plus semi-nested Nested Universal Primer A PCR. TCRdb reprocessed the 5' RACE reads via MiXCR and lists one record per CDR3 protein. The sample contains about 46,000 distinct CDR3 sequences, around 26% of which appear only once. The source of this sequence is a female donor with breast cancer. This rearrangement joins TRBV6-2 or TRBV6-3 to TRBJ1-2; 8 nucleotides align to TRBD1. Sample: naive CD4+ T cells sorted from blood. As to subset: naive CD4+ T cells, CD4+CD45RA+CD25-. Here the CDR3 DNA reads TGTGCCAGCAGACACGGACAGGGCTATGGCTACACCTTC. It specifies CASRHGQGYGYTF.